One T cell receptor (beta chain) is described in this entry. This sample was taken from a study of sequential checkpoint blockade in melanoma. Treatment: randomized to nivolumab then ipilimumab (arm A) or the reverse (arm B). Live CD3+CD8+ CD19− CD56− cells were sorted from PBMCs. Losses at the gene ends were 3 bases for V and 0 bases for J; bases not matched to a gene: 9. The CDR3 consists of 17 residues. Germline-derived CDR1 and CDR2 are SEHNR and FQNEAQ (reference sequence). Libraries were prepared by immunoSEQ multiplex PCR; TCRdb keeps only in-frame clonotypes and omits some of them. The table lists 13,000 or so clones, roughly 50% of them singletons.

This clonotype originated in a human donor with melanoma. The rearrangement links TRBV7-9 to TRBJ1-1; 8 bases match TRBD1. The sample was CD8+ T cells sorted from blood (inferred from file names), taken from a patient given nivolumab and ipilimumab in sequence. The CDR3 DNA reads as TGTGCCAGCAGCTTGCCGACAGGGGCCAGTATGAACACTGAAGCTTTCTTT. Residues: CASSLPTGASMNTEAFF. Supplemented by reference TRBV7-9 and TRBJ1-1, the full variable domain reads DTGVSQNPRHKITKRGQNVTFRCDPISEHNRLYWYRQTLGQGPEFLTYFQNEAQLEKSRLLSDRFSAERPKGSFSTLEIQRTEQGDSAMYLCASSLPTGASMNTEAFFGQGTRLTVV.